The source of this T cell receptor (beta chain) is a study of CD4 T cell repertoires in COVID-19. This CDR3 is 12 amino acids long. V lost 3 bases and J lost 6, with 9 bases in between. Looked up from germline, CDR1 is KGHSH and CDR2 is LQKENI. Whole-study results and caveats: Two or all three memory subsets shared several highly expanded SARS-CoV-2-reactive clonotypes.

As for this clone: Its target is unknown.

Mild-to-severe COVID-19 survivors were the donors. The memory T cells were sequenced right after ex vivo isolation, without culture. Some clones are missing from TCRdb's copy, which holds only in-frame ones; the method was immunoSEQ multiplex PCR. The data show 70,000 to 95,000 clones, with 83% seen just once and roughly 0.6% held by the top ten. The TCR was taken from a human donor who had COVID-19. J is TRBJ2-7 and V is TRBV18; no clear D gene. Sequences were derived from CD4+ T cells from peripheral blood, sampled after recovery from COVID-19. The CDR3 sequence: CASSPWTREQYF. DNA of the CDR3: TGTGCCAGCTCACCTTGGACCCGCGAGCAGTACTTC.